This T cell receptor (beta chain) came from a study of CD8+ T cells in alopecia areata. V gave up 5 bases and J gave up 1 base, with 3 bases separating them. Germline values: CDR1 NNHNN, CDR2 SYGAGS (reference sequence). The CDR3 loop spans 11 amino acids. Sorting of pooled cutaneous lymph node cells was based on CD4, CD8alpha, NKG2D, NKG2ACE and other markers. RNA extraction and reverse transcription yielded cDNA as sequencing template. TCRdb keeps only in-frame clones here, not all; method: immunoSEQ multiplex PCR. The sample contains about 270,000 clones, none of them singletons. General observations from the study: Higher clonality and more expanded CD8+ clones appeared in lesional than normal scalp.

This clone was picked up many times. Its antigen is unidentified. Gene and germline names: mouse. The read ends 4 residues early relative to the CDR3; the germline J gene fills the gap. The sample carries other DNA sequences with the same CDR3. The receptor's source is a C3H/HeJ mouse with alopecia areata. This mouse strain has H2-k as its MHC haplotype. Specimen: CD4+ T cells sorted from a lymph node. The V and J genes are TRBV13-2 and TRBJ1-2; no clear D. Incomplete CDR3 DNA: TGTGCCAGCGGACAAAACTCC. Its protein product is CASGQNS. The CDR3 in full is CASGQNSDYTF.